This entry lists 28 T cell receptor beta chains sequenced from one sample in a study of Ad26.COV2.S vaccination and SARS-CoV-2 variants. Profiled with immunoSEQ multiplex PCR; TCRdb holds only in-frame clones, not every one. The table has over 400,000 clones, roughly 90% seen once. The treatment: roughly 18 received Ad26.COV2.S at low or high dose, single or two shots; about 5 received placebo; per-sample allocation not given. Specimen acquisition occurred on day 63 following the initial vaccine or placebo injection. The sample in question was peripheral blood, obtained in a trial of Ad26.COV2.S vaccine versus placebo. Every receptor here comes from a person aged 18-60 years who received the Ad26.COV2.S COVID-19 vaccine or a placebo.

This chain uses TRBV6-1 with TRBJ2-7; perhaps TRBD2 as D (5 bases). The CDR3 contains 14 residues. Per germline, CDR1 MNHNS and CDR2 SASEGT. The V gene lost 1 base and the J gene lost 5 bases, with 12 bases spanning the gap. The CDR3 loop is CASSEGGSGDEQYF. The CDR3 nucleotides are TGTGCCAGCAGTGAAGGAGGGAGTGGGGACGAGCAGTACTTC.

The CDR3 DNA is TGTGCCAGCAGCTATGGGACGTTGGTCTACAGATACGAGCAGTACTTC. It translates to CASSYGTLVYRYEQYF. The rearrangement joins TRBV7-2 to TRBJ2-7; D may match TRBD1 or TRBD2 (5 bases each). This CDR3 has 16 amino acids. V shed 4 bases and J shed 4 bases, with 20 bases lying between them. Germline loops: CDR1 SGHTA, CDR2 FQGNSA.

This chain uses TRBV9 with TRBJ1-6; no clear D gene. The V end lost 3 bases, the J end lost 5 bases, and 18 bases lay between the germline ends. The CDR3 runs 17 residues. Germline V gene data show CDR1 as SGDLS and CDR2 as YYNGEE. The CDR3: CASSAPRSEVNNSPLHF. The CDR3 coding sequence is TGTGCCAGCAGCGCCCCGCGGTCGGAGGTAAATAATTCACCCCTCCACTTT.

The chain carries TRBV3-1 (or the pseudogene TRBV3-2) and TRBJ2-3; D unresolved. Per germline, CDR1 LGHDT and CDR2 YNNKEL (reference sequence). Trimming cost V 4 bases and J 0 bases, with 11 bases left between them. This CDR3 has 15 residues. The CDR3 DNA reads TGTGCCAGCAGCCGTAGATCCAGTAGCACAGATACGCAGTATTTT. Translation gives CASSRRSSSTDTQYF.

This chain connects TRBV5-4 to TRBJ1-4, with D possibly matching TRBD1 (5 bases). This CDR3 is 15 amino acids long. Germline CDR1 and CDR2: SGHNT and YYREEE (reference sequence). The V and J ends lost 4 bases and 0 bases respectively, with 10 bases between them. For the CDR3, the DNA is TGTGCCAGCAGCCGCAGGGAGGCAACTAATGAAAAACTGTTTTTT. Its translation is CASSRREATNEKLFF. Full variable domain (rest looked up from reference TRBV5-4 and TRBJ1-4): ETGVTQSPTHLIKTRGQQVTLRCSSQSGHNTVSWYQQALGQGPQFIFQYYREEENGRGNFPPRFSGLQFPNYSSELNVNALELDDSALYLCASSRREATNEKLFFGSGTQLSVL.

Only one count was recorded for this clone. The chain joins TRBV28 to TRBJ2-1; D uncertain. Germline V gene lookup returns CDR1 MDHEN and CDR2 SYDVKM. This CDR3 has 11 amino acids. V lost 1 base and J lost 6, with 1 base in between. The CDR3: CASSLFNEQFF. As DNA, the CDR3 is TGTGCCAGCAGTTTATTCAATGAGCAGTTCTTC. Together with reference TRBV28 and TRBJ2-1, the CDR3 gives the full variable domain: DVKVTQSSRYLVKRTGEKVFLECVQDMDHENMFWYRQDPGLGLRLIYFSYDVKMKEKGDIPEGYSVSREKKERFSLILESASTNQTSMYLCASSLFNEQFFGPGTRLTVL.

The chain has TRBV4-3 and TRBJ2-7; weak D call: TRBD1 (6 bases). Germline CDR1 LGHNA, CDR2 YSLEER. This CDR3 region has 13 residues. V lost 1 base and J 5 bases, leaving 9 bases between the germline ends. DNA of the CDR3: TGCGCCAGCAGCCAAGGGCCAGGGGACGAGCAGTACTTC. It is translated as CASSQGPGDEQYF.

The J gene is TRBJ2-1, the V gene TRBV4-3, with TRBD1 matching 9 bases. CDR3 length: 15 amino acids. The V segment lost 4 bases and the J segment 9 bases; nucleotides outside the gene matches: 10. Germline V gene lookup returns CDR1 LGHNA and CDR2 YSLEER. The CDR3 DNA follows: TGCGCCAGCAGCCTCGAGCCCGGGACAGGGAGTGAGCAGTTCTTC. Its protein is CASSLEPGTGSEQFF.

The chain recombines TRBV7-2 with TRBJ1-1; TRBD1 matches 9 bases. CDR3 length: 13 residues. Germline V gene sequence: CDR1 SGHTA, CDR2 FQGNSA. V shed 8 bases and J 11 bases; nucleotides not matched to a gene: 12. The CDR3 DNA reads TGTGCCAGCCAGTCTGGGGACAGGGCTTGGGCTTTCTTT. Its protein product is CASQSGDRAWAFF.

V gene TRBV5-1 combines with J gene TRBJ1-3; no definite D call. The CDR3 spans 13 residues. The V end was cut by 4 bases, the J end by 4 bases, with 9 bases between. The germline gives CDR1 SGHRS, CDR2 YFSETQ. Here the CDR3 reads CASSLLLGNTIYF. The CDR3 nucleotides are TGCGCCAGCAGCCTACTTTTGGGAAACACCATATATTTT.

The count of this clone is one. The chain combines TRBV10-3 with TRBJ2-1; TRBD2 matches 8 bases. CDR3 length equals 13 residues. V lost 3 bases and J lost 5; bases outside the gene matches: 0. Per germline, CDR1 ENHRY and CDR2 SYGVKD. The DNA for the CDR3 is TGTGCCATCAGTGAAGCGGGGGACAATGAGCAGTTCTTC. Its translation: CAISEAGDNEQFF.

The V call is TRBV6-5, the J call TRBJ2-3; 12 nucleotides line up with TRBD2. V dropped 4 bases and J dropped 3; count of bases not matched to a gene: 5. The V gene's germline CDR1 is MNHEY and CDR2 SVGAGI. The length of the CDR3 is 16 residues. CDR3 bases: TGTGCCAGCAGTTCCGGACTAGCGGGGACGACAGATACGCAGTATTTT. As protein: CASSSGLAGTTDTQYF.

The chain recombines TRBV28 with TRBJ1-1, with 8 bases fitting TRBD1. Germline V CDR1 and CDR2: MDHEN, SYDVKM. The CDR3 totals 16 residues. V dropped 7 bases and J dropped 4; count of bases not matched to a gene: 14. For the CDR3, the DNA is TGTGCCAGCATCCCGAGGTGGACAGGGAAGGGCACTGAAGCTTTCTTT. The encoded protein is CASIPRWTGKGTEAFF.

The chain has TRBV4-3 and TRBJ2-1, with 10 bases that match TRBD1. The V gene end was trimmed by 4 bases and the J gene end by 2 bases; junction bases not matched to a gene: 2. Per the germline V gene, CDR1 is LGHNA and CDR2 is YSLEER. The CDR3 covers 15 residues. CDR3 amino acids: CASSRDRGTYNEQFF. The CDR3, as DNA: TGCGCCAGCAGCCGGGACAGGGGAACCTACAATGAGCAGTTCTTC.

DNA for the CDR3: TGTGCCAGCAGTTTATCGGCCGGGCGGGGGATCGGTGGCTACACCTTC. As protein: CASSLSAGRGIGGYTF. The gene calls are TRBV27 and TRBJ1-2; TRBD1 is a possible D gene (5 bases). Per the germline V gene, CDR1 is MNHEY and CDR2 is SMNVEV (reference sequence). V shed 0 bases and J shed 7 bases, with 18 bases lying between them. The CDR3 has 16 amino acids.

V is TRBV18 and J is TRBJ2-7, with TRBD1 matching over 12 bases. The CDR3 has 16 residues. Germline V gene lookup returns CDR1 KGHSH and CDR2 LQKENI. J lost 7 bases, V lost 6 bases, and 13 bases had no gene match. In DNA, the CDR3 is TGTGCCAGCTCCCTTCCGGGGACAGGGGGCATGGGGGAGCAGTACTTC. This codes for CASSLPGTGGMGEQYF.

V and J are TRBV19 and TRBJ1-2; maybe TRBD1 (6 bases). CDR1 and CDR2 from the germline V gene are LNHDA and SQIVND (reference sequence). Trimming took off 4 bases at V and 3 bases at J, with 21 bases between the two ends. The CDR3 contains 17 residues. The CDR3 loop reads CASSKDSPAPLHYGYTF. As DNA, the CDR3 is TGTGCCAGTAGTAAGGACAGCCCTGCGCCCCTCCACTATGGCTACACCTTC.

The chain joins TRBV2 to TRBJ2-7, with TRBD2 as a possible D gene (5 bases). Germline V lookup: CDR1 SNHLY, CDR2 FYNNEI. Trimming took off 4 bases at V and 3 bases at J, with 13 bases between the two ends. This CDR3 has 14 amino acids. The CDR3 protein is CASSVTGNHYEQYF. CDR3 nucleotides: TGTGCCAGCAGTGTCACCGGGAATCACTACGAGCAGTACTTC.

This chain uses TRBV4-3 with TRBJ1-1; 7 positions agree with TRBD1. Germline CDR1 is LGHNA and CDR2 is YSLEER. This CDR3 has 16 residues. V lost 0 bases to trimming and J lost 5 bases; unmatched junction nucleotides: 9. The CDR3 sequence is CASSQENYRGGTEAFF. In nucleotides, the CDR3 is TGCGCCAGCAGCCAAGAAAACTACAGGGGAGGAACTGAAGCTTTCTTT.

The gene calls are TRBV5-1 and TRBJ2-1, with 10 bases lining up with TRBD2. Per the germline V gene, CDR1 is SGHRS and CDR2 is YFSETQ. With V trimmed by 2 bases and J by 6 bases, 8 bases remained unmatched. This CDR3 is built from 16 residues. The CDR3 protein is CASSFPPGTSANEQFF. CDR3 bases: TGCGCCAGCAGCTTTCCACCCGGGACTAGCGCCAATGAGCAGTTCTTC.

The V gene is TRBV18, the J gene TRBJ2-2; no clear D. This CDR3 spans 12 amino acids. Germline V CDR1 and CDR2: KGHSH, LQKENI. Trimming took 2 bases from V and 3 from J, leaving 1 base between them. CDR3 protein: CASSPDTGELFF. CDR3 nucleotide sequence: TGTGCCAGCTCACCAGACACCGGGGAGCTGTTTTTT.

The chain couples TRBV27 to TRBJ1-2, with a tentative D call TRBD1 (6 bases). V dropped 8 bases and J dropped 4 bases, with 14 bases sitting between them. CDR1 is MNHEY and CDR2 is SMNVEV in the germline V gene (reference sequence). The CDR3 loop spans 13 amino acids. The CDR3 sequence: CASQPGRGYGYTF. The CDR3 DNA reads TGTGCCAGCCAGCCGGGCAGGGGCTATGGCTACACCTTC.

CDR3 nucleotides: TGTGCCACCCAGGCCGGGGTTAGCTCTGGAAACACCATATATTTT. This codes for CATQAGVSSGNTIYF. The chain combines TRBV27 with TRBJ1-3, with no clear D. Trimming took 10 bases from V and 0 from J, leaving 16 bases between them. Germline-derived CDR1 and CDR2 are MNHEY and SMNVEV (reference sequence). CDR3 size: 15 residues.

Only one count was recorded for this clone. The rearrangement links TRBV19 to TRBJ1-2, with a possible D match to TRBD1 (6 bases). CDR3 length equals 12 residues. Germline-derived CDR1 and CDR2 are LNHDA and SQIVND (reference sequence). Trimming cost V 5 bases and J 6 bases, with 10 bases left between them. The CDR3 reads CASSGGGDGYTF. For the CDR3, the DNA is TGTGCCAGTAGTGGAGGGGGGGATGGCTACACCTTC.

The rearrangement joins TRBV6-5 to TRBJ2-7; 9 bases align to TRBD1. Germline V gene lookup returns CDR1 MNHEY and CDR2 SVGAGI. CDR3 size: 13 residues. With 8 bases clipped from V and 0 bases from J, the junction kept 2 bases outside the gene matches. CDR3 region: CASGDRDSYEQYF. Written as DNA, the CDR3 is TGTGCCAGCGGGGACAGGGACTCCTACGAGCAGTACTTC.

This clone came up a few times. The rearrangement links TRBV4-3 to TRBJ1-3, with TRBD1 matching 7 bases. Germline assignment: CDR1 LGHNA and CDR2 YSLEER. The length of the CDR3 is 11 residues. With 0 bases clipped from V and 16 bases from J, the junction kept 3 bases outside the gene matches. The CDR3 nucleotides read TGCGCCAGCAGCCAAGATGGGACAGCGTATTTT. Its translation is CASSQDGTAYF.

The chain recombines TRBV18 with TRBJ2-6, with TRBD2 matching over 13 bases. V lost 3 bases to trimming and J lost 0 bases; unmatched junction nucleotides: 5. Germline V gene lookup returns CDR1 KGHSH and CDR2 LQKENI. This CDR3 is 19 amino acids long. CDR3 residues: CASSPLTSGGRSGANVLTF. CDR3 DNA: TGTGCCAGCTCACCCCTGACTAGCGGGGGGCGCTCTGGGGCCAACGTCCTGACTTTC.

The V and J genes are TRBV7-2 and TRBJ1-5; D is undetermined. The V gene's germline CDR1 is SGHTA and CDR2 FQGNSA. The germline V and J ends were trimmed by 4 bases and 4 bases, with 5 bases remaining between them. The length of the CDR3 is 12 residues. The CDR3 sequence: CASSSANQPQHF. The CDR3 bases are TGTGCCAGCAGCTCTGCAAATCAGCCCCAGCATTTT.